What follows describes a single T cell receptor (beta chain). What it binds is not known. The sample belongs to a study of blood T cells in healthy people across ages. Through a sample-barcoded 5' primer and a J-beta primer mix, a second PCR was run for roughly 6 to 12 cycles. TCRdb re-called the 5' RACE reads with MiXCR, one entry per CDR3 protein. This table has 1.5 million to 2 million distinct CDR3 sequences, approximately 30% appearing once. General study results and limits: Because sorting was not performed, PBMCs prevented conclusive naive versus antigen-experienced comparison. Roughly linearly, TCR beta diversity per million T cells fell as age increased. Correlation between TCR beta diversity and naive T cell percentage was strong. Naive CD4+ cell counts and diversity both ran higher in long-lived than in aged donors.

CDR3 length equals 13 residues. Deletions cut 4 bases from V and 7 bases from J, with 11 bases between. Germline lookup yields CDR1 SNHLY and CDR2 FYNNEI. The sample consisted of blood. The V gene is TRBV2, the J gene TRBJ1-5; D not certain. This TCR was recovered from a young woman in good health. The CDR3 coding sequence is TGTGCCAGCAGTGCTTACTCACAGCAGCCCCAGCATTTT. This translates into CASSAYSQQPQHF.